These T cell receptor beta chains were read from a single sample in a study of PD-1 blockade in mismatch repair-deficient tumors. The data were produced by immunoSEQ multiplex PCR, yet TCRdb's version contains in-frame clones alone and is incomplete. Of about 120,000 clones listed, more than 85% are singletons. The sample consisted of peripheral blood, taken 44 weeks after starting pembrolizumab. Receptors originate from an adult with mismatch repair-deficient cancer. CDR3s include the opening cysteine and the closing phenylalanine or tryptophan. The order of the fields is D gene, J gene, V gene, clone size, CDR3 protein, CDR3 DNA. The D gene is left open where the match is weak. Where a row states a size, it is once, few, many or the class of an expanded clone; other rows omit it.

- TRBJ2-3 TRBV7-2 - CASSPWGRASTDTQYF TGTGCCAGCAGCCCGTGGGGGCGTGCTAGCACAGATACGCAGTATTTT
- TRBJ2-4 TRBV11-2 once CANRKDRLKNIQYF TGTGCCAATCGCAAAGACAGACTCAAAAACATTCAGTACTTC
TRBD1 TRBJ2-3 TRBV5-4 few CASSGQGAIADTQYF TGTGCCAGCAGTGGACAGGGGGCTATCGCAGATACGCAGTATTTT
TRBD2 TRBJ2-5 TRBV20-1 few CSGSGGETQYF TGCAGTGGGAGCGGGGGCGAGACCCAGTACTTC
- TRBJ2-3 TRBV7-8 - CASSLHNRRPADTQYF TGTGCCAGCAGCCTACATAACCGGCGGCCGGCAGATACGCAGTATTTT
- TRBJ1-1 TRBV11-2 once CASSFGVANTEAFF TGTGCCAGCAGCTTTGGGGTTGCGAACACTGAAGCTTTCTTT
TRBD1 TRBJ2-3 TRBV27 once CASSLTGTGDTDTQYF TGTGCCAGCAGCCTAACCGGGACAGGGGACACAGATACGCAGTATTTT
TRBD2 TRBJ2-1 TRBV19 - CASSFLAGNEQFF TGTGCCAGTAGTTTTCTAGCGGGCAATGAGCAGTTCTTC
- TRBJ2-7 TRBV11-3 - CASSLAFPPGEQYF TGTGCCAGCAGCTTAGCCTTCCCCCCGGGGGAGCAGTACTTC
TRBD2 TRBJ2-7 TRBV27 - CASSSEPGLAHEQYF TGTGCCAGCAGTTCCGAACCGGGACTAGCACACGAGCAGTACTTC
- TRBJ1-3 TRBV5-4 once CASSHHGSRLSRGNTIYF TGTGCCAGCAGCCACCACGGGAGCCGACTCTCTCGTGGAAACACCATATATTTT
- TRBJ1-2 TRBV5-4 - CASSLVTTNYGYTF TGTGCCAGCAGCTTGGTTACAACGAACTATGGCTACACCTTC
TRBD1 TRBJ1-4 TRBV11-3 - CASSEQGKTNEKLFF TGTGCCAGCAGCGAACAGGGGAAGACTAATGAAAAACTGTTTTTT
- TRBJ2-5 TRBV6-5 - CASSYSGDEKETQYF TGTGCCAGCAGTTACTCGGGGGACGAGAAAGAGACCCAGTACTTC
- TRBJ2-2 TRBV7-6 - CASSLEAGTGELFF TGTGCCAGCAGCTTAGAGGCGGGAACCGGGGAGCTGTTTTTT
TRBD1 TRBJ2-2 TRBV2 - CASSPDRVNTGELFF TGTGCCAGCAGCCCCGACAGGGTGAACACCGGGGAGCTGTTTTTT
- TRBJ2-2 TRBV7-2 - CASSFSTGELFF TGTGCCAGCAGCTTTTCAACCGGGGAGCTGTTTTTT
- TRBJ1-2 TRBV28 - CASMEGVVYGYTF TGTGCCAGCATGGAGGGGGTGGTCTATGGCTACACCTTC
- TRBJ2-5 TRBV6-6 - CASSYSLTQGTQYF TGTGCCAGCAGTTACTCGCTCACGCAAGGGACCCAGTACTTC
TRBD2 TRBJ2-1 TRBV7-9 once CASSSREAGGISYNEQFF TGTGCCAGCAGCTCCCGGGAAGCGGGAGGGATTTCCTACAATGAGCAGTTCTTC
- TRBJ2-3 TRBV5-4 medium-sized CASSLGGVDTQYF TGTGCCAGCAGCTTGGGGGGCGTGGATACGCAGTATTTT
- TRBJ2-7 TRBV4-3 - CASSLKDDRIGYEQYF TGCGCCAGCAGCCTAAAGGATGACAGGATCGGCTACGAGCAGTACTTC
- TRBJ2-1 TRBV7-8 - CASSLSSHRYNEQFF TGTGCCAGCAGCTTATCGAGCCATCGCTACAATGAGCAGTTCTTC
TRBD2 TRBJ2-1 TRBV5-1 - CASKLLAGSKDEQFF TGCGCCAGCAAATTACTAGCGGGATCTAAGGATGAGCAGTTCTTC
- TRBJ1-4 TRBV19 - CASRPSGATNEKLFF TGTGCCAGTAGACCGTCGGGGGCAACTAATGAAAAACTGTTTTTT
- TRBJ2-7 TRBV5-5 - CASSLRVMAYEQYF TGTGCCAGCAGCTTGCGGGTCATGGCCTACGAGCAGTACTTC
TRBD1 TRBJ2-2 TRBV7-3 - CASSLLGQGNTGELFF TGTGCCAGCAGCTTATTGGGACAGGGCAACACCGGGGAGCTGTTTTTT
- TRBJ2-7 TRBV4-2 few CASSQEMFGSLGEQYF TGTGCCAGCAGCCAAGAGATGTTCGGGAGCCTCGGTGAGCAGTACTTC
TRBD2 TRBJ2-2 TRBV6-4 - CASSEVAGYTGELFF TGTGCCAGCAGTGAGGTAGCGGGATACACCGGGGAGCTGTTTTTT
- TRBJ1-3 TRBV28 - CASSSSLGADGNTIYF TGTGCCAGCAGCTCCTCTCTCGGGGCGGATGGAAACACCATATATTTT
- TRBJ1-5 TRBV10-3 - CAISESGEGPHQPQHF TGTGCCATCAGTGAGTCGGGTGAGGGGCCTCATCAGCCCCAGCATTTT
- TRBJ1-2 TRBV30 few CAWSQDITDVYGYTF TGTGCCTGGAGCCAAGACATAACCGACGTCTATGGCTACACCTTC
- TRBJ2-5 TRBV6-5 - CASGPQKETQYF TGTGCCAGCGGCCCACAGAAAGAGACCCAGTACTTC
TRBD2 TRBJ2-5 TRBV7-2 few CASKSGRAGETQYF TGTGCCAGCAAATCAGGGAGGGCAGGGGAGACCCAGTACTTC
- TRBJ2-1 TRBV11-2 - CASSLGLRLAADSYNEQFF TGTGCCAGCAGCTTAGGTCTACGGTTAGCGGCAGACTCCTACAATGAGCAGTTCTTC
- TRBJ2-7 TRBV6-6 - CASSSGQIYEQYF TGTGCCAGCAGTTCGGGACAAATCTACGAGCAGTACTTC
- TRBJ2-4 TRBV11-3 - CASSSPWDTHNLAKNIQYF TGTGCCAGCAGCTCCCCCTGGGACACCCATAACCTCGCCAAAAACATTCAGTACTTC
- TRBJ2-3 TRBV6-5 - CASSYGRDTQYF TGTGCCAGCAGTTACGGACGGGATACGCAGTATTTT
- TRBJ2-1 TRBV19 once CASSILGGLAESSYNEQFF TGTGCCAGTAGTATTTTAGGCGGCTTAGCGGAGAGCTCCTACAATGAGCAGTTCTTC
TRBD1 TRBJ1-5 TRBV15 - CATSRPGQVGNNQPQHF TGTGCCACCAGCAGACCCGGACAGGTGGGCAACAATCAGCCCCAGCATTTT
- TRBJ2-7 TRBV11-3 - CASSLGTYEQYF TGTGCCAGCAGCTTGGGCACCTACGAGCAGTACTTC
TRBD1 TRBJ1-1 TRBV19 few CATWDRNTEAFF TGTGCCACCTGGGACAGAAACACTGAAGCTTTCTTT
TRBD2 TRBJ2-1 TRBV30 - CAWSEGLAGGSFYNEQFF TGTGCCTGGAGTGAAGGACTAGCGGGGGGGTCGTTCTACAATGAGCAGTTCTTC
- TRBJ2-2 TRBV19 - CASRGSQAGELFF TGTGCCAGTAGGGGCTCACAGGCCGGGGAGCTGTTTTTT
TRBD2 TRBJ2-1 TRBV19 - CASSISGAGNEQFF TGTGCCAGTAGTATTAGCGGGGCTGGGAATGAGCAGTTCTTC
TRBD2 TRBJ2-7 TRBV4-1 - CASSQAGTSGRGEQYF TGCGCCAGCAGCCAAGCCGGGACTAGCGGGAGAGGCGAGCAGTACTTC
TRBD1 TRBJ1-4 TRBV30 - CAWSNDRESTNEKLFF TGTGCCTGGAGTAACGACAGGGAGTCAACTAATGAAAAACTGTTTTTT
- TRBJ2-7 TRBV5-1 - CASSLYSGAATYEQYF TGCGCCAGCAGCTTGTATTCCGGGGCGGCAACCTACGAGCAGTACTTC
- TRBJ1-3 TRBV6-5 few CASSTQGSGNTIYF TGTGCCAGCAGTACTCAGGGTTCTGGAAACACCATATATTTT
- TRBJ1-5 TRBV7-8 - CASSLGGDIRNQPQHF TGTGCCAGCAGCTTAGGTGGGGACATAAGAAATCAGCCCCAGCATTTT
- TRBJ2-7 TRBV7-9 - CASSLVSGSSSYEQYF TGTGCCAGCAGCTTAGTTTCCGGGTCTAGCTCCTACGAGCAGTACTTC
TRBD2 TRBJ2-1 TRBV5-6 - CASSPGLAGGNEQFF TGTGCCAGCAGCCCGGGACTAGCGGGAGGCAATGAGCAGTTCTTC
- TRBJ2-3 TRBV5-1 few CASSPAGDTQYF TGCGCCAGCAGCCCCGCGGGGGATACGCAGTATTTT
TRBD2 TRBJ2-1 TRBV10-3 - CAISEPGLADYNEQFF TGTGCCATCAGTGAGCCCGGACTAGCGGATTACAATGAGCAGTTCTTC
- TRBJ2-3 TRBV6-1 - CASSEYGRPTDTQYF TGTGCCAGCAGTGAGTATGGGCGGCCAACAGATACGCAGTATTTT